The 13 T cell receptor beta chains reported below all come from one sample, sequenced in a study of cytomegalovirus exposure and HLA in healthy donors. It was with 60 Vbeta and 13 Jbeta primers that the PCR ran. The data were produced by immunoSEQ multiplex PCR, yet TCRdb's version contains in-frame clones alone and is incomplete. Counted here are approximately 140,000 clones, over 60% occurring once; the ten biggest clones make up roughly 4.6%. The sequenced sample consisted of PBMCs. The source of these receptors is a woman aged 50 to 60 in good health and CMV-seronegative.

The V call is TRBV19, the J call TRBJ1-5; TRBD1 agrees at 7 bases. The CDR3 runs 15 residues. V was pared by 2 bases and J by 6 bases, with 7 bases of the junction left unmatched. Germline CDR1 LNHDA, CDR2 SQIVND (reference sequence). In DNA form, the CDR3 reads TGTGCCAGTAGTATAAGCAGGGGGGACGGTCAGCCCCAGCATTTT. This sequence encodes CASSISRGDGQPQHF.

The V call is TRBV4-3, the J call TRBJ2-7, with 11 bases aligning to TRBD1. Germline lookup yields CDR1 LGHNA and CDR2 YSLEER. V trimming: 4 bases; J trimming: 4 bases; junction bases outside the gene matches: 6. The CDR3 is 15 amino acids. CDR3 nucleotides: TGCGCCAGCAGCCGTGTGGACAGGGGGCGATACGAGCAGTACTTC. Its translation: CASSRVDRGRYEQYF.

This chain connects TRBV6-5 to TRBJ2-1, with 13 bases fitting TRBD2. The ends lost 6 bases at V and 8 bases at J; junction bases unmatched: 7. Germline assignment: CDR1 MNHEY and CDR2 SVGAGI. This CDR3 comprises 15 residues. The CDR3 loop reads CASSQGLAGFDEQFF. The CDR3, as DNA: TGTGCCAGCAGCCAGGGACTAGCGGGGTTCGATGAGCAGTTCTTC.

This chain uses TRBV7-2 with TRBJ2-7, with D possibly being TRBD2 (5 bases). The CDR3 has 19 residues. The V end lost 5 bases, the J end lost 0 bases, and 26 bases lay between the germline ends. Germline V gene lookup returns CDR1 SGHTA and CDR2 FQGNSA. As DNA, the CDR3 is TGTGCCAGCAGCACCGACGGCGGACTGACTCACACTAGCTCCTACGAGCAGTACTTC. It is translated as CASSTDGGLTHTSSYEQYF.

The V call is TRBV12-5, the J call TRBJ1-5; D is ambiguous. The CDR3 is 17 residues long. Per the germline V gene, CDR1 is LGHNT and CDR2 is FRNRAP. Trimming stripped 2 bases from V and 0 bases from J, with 14 bases between. This CDR3 is CASGLLRSGISNQPQHF. CDR3 nucleotides: TGTGCTAGTGGTTTGCTGAGGTCGGGGATTAGCAATCAGCCCCAGCATTTT.

CDR3 region: CASSVDRGHNEQFF. In DNA form, the CDR3 reads TGTGCCAGCAGTGTGGACAGGGGACACAATGAGCAGTTCTTC. The V and J genes are TRBV6-5 and TRBJ2-1, with 9 positions matching TRBD1. Germline V lookup: CDR1 MNHEY, CDR2 SVGAGI. This CDR3 has 14 amino acids. J gave up 5 bases and V 5 bases, and 4 bases lay outside the gene matches.

This rearrangement joins TRBV5-6 to TRBJ2-3; perhaps TRBD2 as D (7 bases). CDR1 and CDR2 from the germline V gene are SGHDT and YYEEEE. V gave up 3 bases and J gave up 2 bases, with 13 bases separating them. The CDR3 covers 15 residues. As DNA, the CDR3 is TGTGCCAGCAGCTCTCCCGGGGGGCTCACAGATACGCAGTATTTT. This codes for CASSSPGGLTDTQYF.

This clone was seen a handful of times. This sequence joins TRBV28 and TRBJ1-1; possibly TRBD1 for D (6 bases). The V gene's germline CDR1 is MDHEN and CDR2 SYDVKM. The CDR3 totals 14 residues. The V gene lost 2 bases and the J gene lost 11 bases, with 18 bases spanning the gap. CDR3 in DNA: TGTGCCAGCAGTTTACCGGGGGGGCGTGAAGGGGCTTTCTTT. Its protein is CASSLPGGREGAFF. Filled out from reference TRBV28 and TRBJ1-1, the complete variable domain reads DVKVTQSSRYLVKRTGEKVFLECVQDMDHENMFWYRQDPGLGLRLIYFSYDVKMKEKGDIPEGYSVSREKKERFSLILESASTNQTSMYLCASSLPGGREGAFFGQGTRLTVV.

This clone appeared once. The V and J genes are TRBV11-2 and TRBJ1-2; a weak D match, TRBD1 (5 bases). Trimming took off 1 base at V and 6 bases at J, with 9 bases between the two ends. This CDR3 contains 13 residues. CDR1 is SGHAT, CDR2 FQNNGV, per germline. The chain's CDR3 is CASSLGQKHGYTF. CDR3 nucleotides: TGTGCCAGCAGCTTAGGACAGAAACATGGCTACACCTTC.

The V call is TRBV4-1, the J call TRBJ2-1; D possibly corresponds to TRBD1 (5 bases). The V end lost 5 bases, the J end lost 9 bases, and 11 bases lay between the germline ends. The CDR3 runs to 12 residues. CDR1 and CDR2 (germline): MGHRA, YSYEKL. The CDR3 coding sequence is TGCGCCAGCAGCGGTTACAGGCGTGAGCAGTTCTTC. Translating gives CASSGYRREQFF.

The chain carries TRBV9 and TRBJ2-2, with 11 bases lining up with TRBD2. Germline V CDR1 and CDR2: SGDLS, YYNGEE. This CDR3 has 18 amino acids. J was trimmed by 4 bases and V by 2 bases; bases with no gene match: 10. CDR3 DNA: TGTGCCAGCAGCGTCCGAATAGCGGGGGGGCGGGGCACCGGGGAGCTGTTTTTT. This translates into CASSVRIAGGRGTGELFF.

The chain links TRBV5-6 to TRBJ2-1; 8 bases align to TRBD2. CDR3 length equals 16 residues. Germline V gene lookup returns CDR1 SGHDT and CDR2 YYEEEE. V lost 4 bases and J lost 5; bases outside the gene matches: 11. CDR3 bases: TGTGCCAGCAGCCCCCCCAGCGGGGGTTGGGACAATGAGCAGTTCTTC. This codes for CASSPPSGGWDNEQFF. Full variable domain (rest looked up from reference TRBV5-6 and TRBJ2-1): DAGVTQSPTHLIKTRGQQVTLRCSPKSGHDTVSWYQQALGQGPQFIFQYYEEEERQRGNFPDRFSGHQFPNYSSELNVNALLLGDSALYLCASSPPSGGWDNEQFFGPGTRLTVL.

The J gene is TRBJ1-5, the V gene TRBV15; D gene uncertain. Germline V gives CDR1 LNHNV, CDR2 YYDKDF (reference sequence). The CDR3 runs to 15 residues. V shed 3 bases and J shed 11 bases, with 20 bases lying between them. The DNA for the CDR3 is TGTGCCACCAGCAGGCCATCGGACGGGGTGACGACCCAGCATTTT. Protein product: CATSRPSDGVTTQHF.